This TCR beta chain was sequenced during a study of CD8 T cells in ankylosing spondylitis. Germline CDR1 and CDR2: SQVTM and ANQGSEA. Unmatched junction bases numbered 6, after V lost 5 bases and J lost 7 bases. The CDR3 is 13 residues long. MiXCR, run by TCRdb on the 5' RACE reads, gives a single entry per CDR3 protein. The table shows a few hundred thousand distinct CDR3 sequences, with about 18% occurring only once. The rearrangement links TRBV29-1 to TRBJ2-1; 9 nucleotides align to TRBD2. The receptor was isolated from a male donor with ankylosing spondylitis or in good health (not recorded which). Sequencing was carried out using blood, either unsorted or a sorted T cell fraction (not recorded which). CDR3 nucleotide sequence: TGCAGCGTTTTGCGGGAGGGCCGGAATGAGCAGTTCTTC. Its protein is CSVLREGRNEQFF.